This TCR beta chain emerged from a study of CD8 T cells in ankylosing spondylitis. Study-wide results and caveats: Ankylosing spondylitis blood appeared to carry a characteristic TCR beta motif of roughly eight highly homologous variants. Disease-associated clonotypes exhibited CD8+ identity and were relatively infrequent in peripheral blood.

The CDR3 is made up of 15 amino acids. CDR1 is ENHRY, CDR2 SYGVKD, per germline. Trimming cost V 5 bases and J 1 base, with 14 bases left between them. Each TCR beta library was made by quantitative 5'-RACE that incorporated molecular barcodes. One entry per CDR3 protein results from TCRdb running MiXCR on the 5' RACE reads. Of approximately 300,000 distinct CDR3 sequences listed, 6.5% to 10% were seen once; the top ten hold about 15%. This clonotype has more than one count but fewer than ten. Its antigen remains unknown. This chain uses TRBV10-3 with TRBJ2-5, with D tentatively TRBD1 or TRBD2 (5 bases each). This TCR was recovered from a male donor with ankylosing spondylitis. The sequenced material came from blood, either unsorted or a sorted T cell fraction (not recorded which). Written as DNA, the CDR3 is TGTGCCATCAGTAAGGATCAGGGAGTCCAAGAGACCCAGTACTTC. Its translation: CAISKDQGVQETQYF.